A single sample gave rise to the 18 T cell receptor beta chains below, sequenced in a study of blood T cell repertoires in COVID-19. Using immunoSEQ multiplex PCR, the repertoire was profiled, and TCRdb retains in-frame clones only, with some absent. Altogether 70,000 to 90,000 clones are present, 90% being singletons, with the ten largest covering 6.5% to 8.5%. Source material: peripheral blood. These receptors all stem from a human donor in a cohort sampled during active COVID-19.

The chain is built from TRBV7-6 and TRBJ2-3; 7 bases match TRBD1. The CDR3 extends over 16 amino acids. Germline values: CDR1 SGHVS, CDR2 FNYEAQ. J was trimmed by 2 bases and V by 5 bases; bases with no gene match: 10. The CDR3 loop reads CASSRIGTAVTDTQYF. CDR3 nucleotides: TGTGCCAGCAGCCGCATCGGGACAGCCGTCACAGATACGCAGTATTTT.

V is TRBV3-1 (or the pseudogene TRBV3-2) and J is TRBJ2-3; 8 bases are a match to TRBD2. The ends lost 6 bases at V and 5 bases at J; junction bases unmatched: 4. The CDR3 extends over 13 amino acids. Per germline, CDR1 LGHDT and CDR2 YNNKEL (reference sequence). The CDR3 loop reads CASRTSVGDTQYF. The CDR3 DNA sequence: TGTGCCAGCAGGACTAGCGTCGGAGATACGCAGTATTTT.

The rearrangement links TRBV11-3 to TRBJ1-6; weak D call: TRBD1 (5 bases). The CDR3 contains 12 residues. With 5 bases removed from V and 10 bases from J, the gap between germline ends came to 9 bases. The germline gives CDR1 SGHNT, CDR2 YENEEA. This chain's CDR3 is CASSGGYSPLHF. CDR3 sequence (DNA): TGTGCCAGCAGCGGGGGGTACTCACCCCTCCACTTT.

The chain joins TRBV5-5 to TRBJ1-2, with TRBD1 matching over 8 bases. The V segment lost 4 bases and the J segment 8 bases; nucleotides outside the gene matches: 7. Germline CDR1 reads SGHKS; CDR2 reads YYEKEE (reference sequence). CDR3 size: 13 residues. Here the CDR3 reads CASSLDREGGYTF. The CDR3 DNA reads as TGTGCCAGCAGCCTGGACAGGGAAGGAGGCTACACCTTC. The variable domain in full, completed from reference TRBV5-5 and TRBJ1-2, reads DAGVTQSPTHLIKTRGQQVTLRCSPISGHKSVSWYQQVLGQGPQFIFQYYEKEERGRGNFPDRFSARQFPNYSSELNVNALLLGDSALYLCASSLDREGGYTFGSGTRLTVV.

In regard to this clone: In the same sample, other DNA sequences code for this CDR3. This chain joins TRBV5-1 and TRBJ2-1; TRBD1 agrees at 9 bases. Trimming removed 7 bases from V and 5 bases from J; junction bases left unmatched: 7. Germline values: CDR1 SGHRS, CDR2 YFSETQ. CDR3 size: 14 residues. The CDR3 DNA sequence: TGCGCCAGCTCGTCCGGGACAGGGAACAATGAGCAGTTCTTC. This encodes CASSSGTGNNEQFF.

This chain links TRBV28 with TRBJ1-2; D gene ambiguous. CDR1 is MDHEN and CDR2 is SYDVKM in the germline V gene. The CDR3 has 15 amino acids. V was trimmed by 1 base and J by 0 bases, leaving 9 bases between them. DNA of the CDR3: TGTGCCAGCAGTTTATCTCTCTCCCCTAACTATGGCTACACCTTC. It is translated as CASSLSLSPNYGYTF.

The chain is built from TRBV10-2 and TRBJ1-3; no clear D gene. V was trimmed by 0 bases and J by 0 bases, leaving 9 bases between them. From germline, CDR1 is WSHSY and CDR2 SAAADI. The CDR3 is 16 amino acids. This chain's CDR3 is CASSESGGSSGNTIYF. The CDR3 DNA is TGCGCCAGCAGTGAGTCTGGTGGGAGCTCTGGAAACACCATATATTTT.

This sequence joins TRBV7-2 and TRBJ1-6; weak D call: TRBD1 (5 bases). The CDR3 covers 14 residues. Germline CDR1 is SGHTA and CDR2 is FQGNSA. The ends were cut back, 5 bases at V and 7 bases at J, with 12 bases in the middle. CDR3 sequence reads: CASSAGPLNSPLHF. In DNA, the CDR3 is TGTGCCAGCAGCGCGGGACCGCTAAATTCACCCCTCCACTTT. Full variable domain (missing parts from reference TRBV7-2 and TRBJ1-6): GAGVSQSPSNKVTEKGKDVELRCDPISGHTALYWYRQSLGQGLEFLIYFQGNSAPDKSGLPSDRFSAERTGGSVSTLTIQRTQQEDSAVYLCASSAGPLNSPLHFGNGTRLTVT.

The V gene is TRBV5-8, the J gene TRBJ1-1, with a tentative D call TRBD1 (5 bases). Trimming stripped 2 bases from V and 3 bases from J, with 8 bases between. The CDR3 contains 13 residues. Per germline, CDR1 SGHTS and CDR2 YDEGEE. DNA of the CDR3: TGTGCCAGCAGCTTCGGGGGAGACACTGAAGCTTTCTTT. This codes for CASSFGGDTEAFF.

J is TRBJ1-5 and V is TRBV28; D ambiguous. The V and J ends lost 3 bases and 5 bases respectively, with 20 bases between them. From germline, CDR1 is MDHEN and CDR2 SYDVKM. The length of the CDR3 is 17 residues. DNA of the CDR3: TGTGCCAGCAGTTTGTCTAATTACGGACTCCAGCATCAGCCCCAGCATTTT. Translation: CASSLSNYGLQHQPQHF.

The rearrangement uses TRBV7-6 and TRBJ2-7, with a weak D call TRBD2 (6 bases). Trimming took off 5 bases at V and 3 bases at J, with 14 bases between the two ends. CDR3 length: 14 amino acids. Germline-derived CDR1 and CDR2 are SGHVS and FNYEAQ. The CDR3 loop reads CASSLVADYYEQYF. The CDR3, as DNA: TGTGCCAGCAGCCTCGTGGCGGACTACTACGAGCAGTACTTC.

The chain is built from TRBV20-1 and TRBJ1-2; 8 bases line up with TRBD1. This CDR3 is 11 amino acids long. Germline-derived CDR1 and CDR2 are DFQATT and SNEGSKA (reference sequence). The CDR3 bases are TGCGGAGCGACAGGGGACTATGGCTACACCTTC. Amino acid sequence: CGATGDYGYTF.

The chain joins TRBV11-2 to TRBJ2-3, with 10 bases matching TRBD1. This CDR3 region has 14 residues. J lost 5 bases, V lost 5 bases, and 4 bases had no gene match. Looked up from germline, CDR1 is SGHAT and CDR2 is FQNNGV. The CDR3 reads CASSLRTGGDTQYF. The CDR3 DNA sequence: TGTGCCAGCAGCCTTCGGACAGGGGGAGATACGCAGTATTTT.

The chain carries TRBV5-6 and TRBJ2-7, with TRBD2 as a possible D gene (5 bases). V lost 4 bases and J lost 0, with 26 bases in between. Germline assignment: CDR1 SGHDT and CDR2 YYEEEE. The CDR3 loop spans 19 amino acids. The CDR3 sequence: CASSPLWTGNPGTSYEQYF. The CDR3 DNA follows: TGTGCCAGCAGCCCACTATGGACGGGGAACCCGGGAACCTCCTACGAGCAGTACTTC. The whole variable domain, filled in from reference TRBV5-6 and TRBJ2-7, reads DAGVTQSPTHLIKTRGQQVTLRCSPKSGHDTVSWYQQALGQGPQFIFQYYEEEERQRGNFPDRFSGHQFPNYSSELNVNALLLGDSALYLCASSPLWTGNPGTSYEQYFGPGTRLTVT.

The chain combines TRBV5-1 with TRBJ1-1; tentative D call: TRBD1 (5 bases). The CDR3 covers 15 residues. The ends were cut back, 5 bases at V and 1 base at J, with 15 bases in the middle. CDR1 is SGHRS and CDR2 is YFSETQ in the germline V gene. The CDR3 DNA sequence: TGCGCCAGCAGACGAGACAGCTCAGGGAACACTGAAGCTTTCTTT. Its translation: CASRRDSSGNTEAFF.

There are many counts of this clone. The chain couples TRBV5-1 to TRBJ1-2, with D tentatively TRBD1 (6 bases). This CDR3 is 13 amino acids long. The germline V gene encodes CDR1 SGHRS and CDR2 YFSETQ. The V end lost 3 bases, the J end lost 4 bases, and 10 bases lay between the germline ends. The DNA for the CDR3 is TGCGCCAGCAGCTGGGACAAGTCCTATGGCTACACCTTC. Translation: CASSWDKSYGYTF.

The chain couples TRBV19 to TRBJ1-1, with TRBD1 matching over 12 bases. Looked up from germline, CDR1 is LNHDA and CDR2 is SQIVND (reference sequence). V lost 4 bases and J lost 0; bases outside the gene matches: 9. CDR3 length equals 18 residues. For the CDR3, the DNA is TGTGCCAGTAGTACAGTGGGACAGGGGGCTGGAGTGAACACTGAAGCTTTCTTT. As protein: CASSTVGQGAGVNTEAFF.

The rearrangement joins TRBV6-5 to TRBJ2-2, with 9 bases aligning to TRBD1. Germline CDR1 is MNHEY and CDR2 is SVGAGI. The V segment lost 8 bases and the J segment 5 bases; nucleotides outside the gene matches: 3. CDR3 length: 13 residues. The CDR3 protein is CASVQGATGELFF. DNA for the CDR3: TGTGCCAGCGTACAGGGGGCAACCGGGGAGCTGTTTTTT.